These 24 T cell receptor beta chains were sequenced from one sample in a study of T cells expressing NK-cell markers. TCRdb reworked the 5' RACE reads into one entry per CDR3 protein, no DNA. Its table records roughly 390,000 distinct CDR3 sequences. Sequences were obtained from blood T cells: a sorted CD56 or NKG2C T cell subset, CD4+ or CD8+ T cells, or bulk PBMC T cells (not recorded which). These receptors all come from a woman aged 50 to 65 in good health.

This rearrangement joins TRBV12-5 to TRBJ2-4. The CDR3 runs 20 residues. Per the germline V gene, CDR1 is LGHNT and CDR2 is FRNRAP. CDR3 amino acids: CASGLVPFKDDLGAKNIQYF.

The chain employs TRBV20-1 and TRBJ2-4; the D call of TRBD1 rests on TCRdb alone, since no DNA is present to check it. The CDR3 spans 11 residues. Germline lookup yields CDR1 DFQATT and CDR2 SNEGSKA (reference sequence). Here the CDR3 reads CSVPGGNIQYF.

The chain uses TRBV24-1 and TRBJ2-3; TCRdb lists TRBD2, though no DNA is available to test this call. From germline, CDR1 is KGHDR and CDR2 SFDVKD. The CDR3 totals 12 residues. CDR3: CATSDTTSRQYF.

This chain connects TRBV6-9 to TRBJ2-1. This CDR3 has 11 amino acids. The germline gives CDR1 MNHGY, CDR2 SVAAGI. The CDR3 sequence: CEGGPYNEQFF.

The CDR3 protein is CAVSAARGVETQYF. The genes are TRBV28 and TRBJ2-5; checking the TCRdb D call of TRBD2 is not possible without DNA. The CDR3 extends over 14 amino acids. Per the germline V gene, CDR1 is MDHEN and CDR2 is SYDVKM.

The chain recombines TRBV12-3 or TRBV12-4 with TRBJ2-5; TCRdb lists TRBD2, though no DNA is available to test this call. The CDR3 is 16 residues long. The CDR3 sequence: CASSLGSAGGEETQYF.

The chain combines TRBV2 with TRBJ2-1. In germline, CDR1 is SNHLY, CDR2 FYNNEI. This CDR3 is built from 14 residues. The CDR3 loop is CASRISGRGNEQFF.

The rearrangement links TRBV29-1 to TRBJ2-3. Germline V gene sequence: CDR1 SQVTM, CDR2 ANQGSEA. The CDR3 is made up of 13 amino acids. The CDR3 spells CSVGGRHTDTQYF.

The chain combines TRBV29-1 with TRBJ1-3. This CDR3 region has 13 residues. The germline V gene encodes CDR1 SQVTM and CDR2 ANQGSEA. The CDR3 reads CSVESGNGNTIYF.

V and J are TRBV24-1 and TRBJ2-3; TCRdb gives TRBD2 as the D gene, but with no DNA this cannot be confirmed. The germline gives CDR1 KGHDR, CDR2 SFDVKD. CDR3 length equals 14 residues. CDR3 region: CATRGGLASDTQYF.

The chain recombines TRBV6-1 with TRBJ1-5. The V gene's germline CDR1 is MNHNS and CDR2 SASEGT. The CDR3 is 14 amino acids. CDR3 in amino acids: CASSDATGNQPQHF.

The chain joins TRBV6-1 to TRBJ1-4. The CDR3 consists of 15 residues. CDR1 and CDR2 (germline): MNHNS, SASEGT. The CDR3 protein is CASRGWDLPNEKLFF.

The chain couples TRBV4-1 to TRBJ1-1; without DNA, the TCRdb call of TRBD1 cannot be checked. Germline V gene data show CDR1 as MGHRA and CDR2 as YSYEKL. The CDR3 length is 12 residues. CDR3 in amino acids: CASSQRTGTSFF.

V gene TRBV7-9 combines with J gene TRBJ2-1. CDR1 is SEHNR, CDR2 FQNEAQ, per germline (reference sequence). This CDR3 contains 14 residues. The CDR3: CASNTFRLDNEQFF.

The V gene is TRBV14, the J gene TRBJ2-3. The CDR3 length is 14 residues. In germline, CDR1 is SGHDN, CDR2 FVKESK. This CDR3 reads CASSRFVGTDTQYF. Full variable domain (outside the CDR3, taken from reference TRBV14 and TRBJ2-3): EAGVTQFPSHSVIEKGQTVTLRCDPISGHDNLYWYRRVMGKEIKFLLHFVKESKQDESGMPNNRFLAERTGGTYSTLKVQPAELEDSGVYFCASSRFVGTDTQYFGPGTRLTVL.

CDR3 loop: CASSPPGVGQFF. The chain has TRBV12-3 or TRBV12-4 and TRBJ2-1; TCRdb outputs TRBD1, but without DNA this stays unchecked. The CDR3 covers 12 residues.

The chain joins TRBV24-1 to TRBJ2-1; the D gene TCRdb calls, TRBD2, cannot be checked with no DNA. Germline V gene data show CDR1 as KGHDR and CDR2 as SFDVKD. The CDR3 is 15 residues long. The CDR3 sequence: CATSDYGLTMSEQFF.

The CDR3 loop is CASRGPYNEQFF. The chain combines TRBV25-1 with TRBJ2-1. The CDR3 is 12 amino acids. Looked up from germline, CDR1 is MGHDK and CDR2 is SYGVNS.

This chain connects TRBV9 to TRBJ1-2; TCRdb proposes TRBD1, but this gene call is untestable without DNA. The germline V gene encodes CDR1 SGDLS and CDR2 YYNGEE. The CDR3 runs 15 residues. CDR3 loop: CASSVDPGANYGYTF.

V and J are TRBV6-6 and TRBJ2-1; TCRdb's assignment of TRBD1 cannot be checked, as there is no DNA. The CDR3 consists of 15 residues. Per germline, CDR1 MNHNY and CDR2 SVGAGI (reference sequence). CDR3 amino acids: CASRSSWDRYNEQFF.

This sequence joins TRBV7-2 and TRBJ2-1; the TCRdb call, TRBD2, lacks DNA for checking. The CDR3 runs 14 residues. The germline gives CDR1 SGHTA, CDR2 FQGNSA. The CDR3 reads CASSLGASVGEQFF.

The V and J genes are TRBV2 and TRBJ2-1. Germline CDR1 SNHLY, CDR2 FYNNEI. The length of the CDR3 is 12 residues. The CDR3 here is CASSEYWGEQFF.

The CDR3 region is CASSSRATFEAFF. The J gene is TRBJ1-1, the V gene TRBV5-6; TCRdb designates TRBD1, a call that cannot be tested without DNA. Germline CDR1 and CDR2: SGHDT and YYEEEE. CDR3 length equals 13 residues.

This chain links TRBV14 with TRBJ1-2; TCRdb lists TRBD1, though no DNA is available to test this call. The length of the CDR3 is 13 residues. The V gene's germline CDR1 is SGHDN and CDR2 FVKESK. The CDR3 is CASSKAGNYGYTF.